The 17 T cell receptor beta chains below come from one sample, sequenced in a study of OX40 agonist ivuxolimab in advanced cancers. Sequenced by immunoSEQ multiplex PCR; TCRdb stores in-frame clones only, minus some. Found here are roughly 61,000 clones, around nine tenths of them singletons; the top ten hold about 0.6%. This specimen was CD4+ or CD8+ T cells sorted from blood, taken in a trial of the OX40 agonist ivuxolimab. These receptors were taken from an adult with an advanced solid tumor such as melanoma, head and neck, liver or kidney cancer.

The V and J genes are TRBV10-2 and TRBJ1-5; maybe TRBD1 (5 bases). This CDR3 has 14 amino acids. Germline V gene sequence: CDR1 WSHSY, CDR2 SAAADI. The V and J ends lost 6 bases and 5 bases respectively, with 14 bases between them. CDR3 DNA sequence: TGCGCCAGCAGGGGAACAGGTCCAGATCAGCCCCAGCATTTT. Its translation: CASRGTGPDQPQHF.

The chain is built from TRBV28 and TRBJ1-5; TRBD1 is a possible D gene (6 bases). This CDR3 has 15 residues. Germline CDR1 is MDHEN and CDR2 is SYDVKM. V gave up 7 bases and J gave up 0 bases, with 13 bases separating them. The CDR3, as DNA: TGTGCCAGCACCGAGAGGGGGATTAGCAATCAGCCCCAGCATTTT. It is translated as CASTERGISNQPQHF. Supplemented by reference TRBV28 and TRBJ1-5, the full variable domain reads DVKVTQSSRYLVKRTGEKVFLECVQDMDHENMFWYRQDPGLGLRLIYFSYDVKMKEKGDIPEGYSVSREKKERFSLILESASTNQTSMYLCASTERGISNQPQHFGDGTRLSIL.

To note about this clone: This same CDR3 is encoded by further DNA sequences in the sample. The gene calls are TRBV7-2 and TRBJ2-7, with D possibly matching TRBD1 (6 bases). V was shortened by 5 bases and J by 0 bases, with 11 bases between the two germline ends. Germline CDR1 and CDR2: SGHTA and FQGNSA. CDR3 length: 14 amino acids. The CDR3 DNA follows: TGTGCCAGCAGCACAGACAGGAGCTCCTACGAGCAGTACTTC. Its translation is CASSTDRSSYEQYF. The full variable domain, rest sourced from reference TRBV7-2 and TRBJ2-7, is GAGVSQSPSNKVTEKGKDVELRCDPISGHTALYWYRQSLGQGLEFLIYFQGNSAPDKSGLPSDRFSAERTGGSVSTLTIQRTQQEDSAVYLCASSTDRSSYEQYFGPGTRLTVT.

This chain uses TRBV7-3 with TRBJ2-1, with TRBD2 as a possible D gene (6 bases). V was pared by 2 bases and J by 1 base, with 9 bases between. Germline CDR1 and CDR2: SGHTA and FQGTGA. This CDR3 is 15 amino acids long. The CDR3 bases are TGTGCCAGCAGCTTAGATCGGGGGTCCTACAATGAGCAGTTCTTC. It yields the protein CASSLDRGSYNEQFF. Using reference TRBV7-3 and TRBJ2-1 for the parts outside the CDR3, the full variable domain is GAGVSQTPSNKVTEKGKYVELRCDPISGHTALYWYRQSLGQGPEFLIYFQGTGAADDSGLPNDRFFAVRPEGSVSTLKIQRTERGDSAVYLCASSLDRGSYNEQFFGPGTRLTVL.

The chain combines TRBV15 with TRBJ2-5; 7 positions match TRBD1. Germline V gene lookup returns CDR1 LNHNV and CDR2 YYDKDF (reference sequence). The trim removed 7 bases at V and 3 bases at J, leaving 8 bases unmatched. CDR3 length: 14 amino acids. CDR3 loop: CATTGQLKEETQYF. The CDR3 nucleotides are TGTGCCACCACGGGACAGCTAAAAGAAGAGACCCAGTACTTC.

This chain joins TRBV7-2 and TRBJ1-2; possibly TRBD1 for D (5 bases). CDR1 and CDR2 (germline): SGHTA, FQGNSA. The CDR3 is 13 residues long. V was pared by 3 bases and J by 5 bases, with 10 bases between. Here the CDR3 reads CASSFSGGYGYTF. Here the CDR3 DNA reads TGTGCCAGCAGCTTTTCGGGGGGGTATGGCTACACCTTC. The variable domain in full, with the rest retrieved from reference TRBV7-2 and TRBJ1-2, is GAGVSQSPSNKVTEKGKDVELRCDPISGHTALYWYRQSLGQGLEFLIYFQGNSAPDKSGLPSDRFSAERTGGSVSTLTIQRTQQEDSAVYLCASSFSGGYGYTFGSGTRLTVV.

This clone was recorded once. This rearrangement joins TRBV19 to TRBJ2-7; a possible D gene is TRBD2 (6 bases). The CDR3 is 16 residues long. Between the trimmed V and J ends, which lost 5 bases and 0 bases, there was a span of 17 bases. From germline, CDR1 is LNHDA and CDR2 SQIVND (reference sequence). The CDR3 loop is CASSPRDSLSSYEQYF. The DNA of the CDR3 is TGTGCCAGTAGTCCCCGGGACTCCCTGAGCTCCTACGAGCAGTACTTC.

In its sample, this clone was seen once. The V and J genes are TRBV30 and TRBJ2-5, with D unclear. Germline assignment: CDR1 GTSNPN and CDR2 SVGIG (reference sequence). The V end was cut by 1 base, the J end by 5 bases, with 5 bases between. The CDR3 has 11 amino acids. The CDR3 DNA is TGTGCCTGGAGTGGTCTGGAGACCCAGTACTTC. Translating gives CAWSGLETQYF.

DNA for the CDR3: TGTGCCAGTAGTATCAATGGGCAGGGGCACTATGGCTACACCTTC. Its translation: CASSINGQGHYGYTF. This sequence joins TRBV19 and TRBJ1-2, with D maybe TRBD1 (6 bases). Trimming removed 3 bases from V and 3 bases from J, with 14 bases in between. CDR1 LNHDA and CDR2 SQIVND come from the germline V gene (reference sequence). This CDR3 is built from 15 residues. Filled out from reference TRBV19 and TRBJ1-2, the complete variable domain reads DGGITQSPKYLFRKEGQNVTLSCEQNLNHDAMYWYRQDPGQGLRLIYYSQIVNDFQKGDIAEGYSVSREKKESFPLTVTSAQKNPTAFYLCASSINGQGHYGYTFGSGTRLTVV.

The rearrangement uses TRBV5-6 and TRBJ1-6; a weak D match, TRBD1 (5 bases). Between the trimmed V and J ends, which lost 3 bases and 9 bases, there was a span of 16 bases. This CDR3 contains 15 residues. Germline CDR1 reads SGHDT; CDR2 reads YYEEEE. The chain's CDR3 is CASSSHPTERSPLHF. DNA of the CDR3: TGTGCCAGCAGCTCCCACCCGACAGAACGTTCACCCCTCCACTTT.

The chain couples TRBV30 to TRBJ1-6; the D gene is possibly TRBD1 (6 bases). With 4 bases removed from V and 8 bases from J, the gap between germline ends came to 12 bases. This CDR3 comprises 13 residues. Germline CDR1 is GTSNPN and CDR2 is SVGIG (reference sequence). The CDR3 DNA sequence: TGTGCCTGGACCCACAGGGCGTATTCACCCCTCCACTTT. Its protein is CAWTHRAYSPLHF.

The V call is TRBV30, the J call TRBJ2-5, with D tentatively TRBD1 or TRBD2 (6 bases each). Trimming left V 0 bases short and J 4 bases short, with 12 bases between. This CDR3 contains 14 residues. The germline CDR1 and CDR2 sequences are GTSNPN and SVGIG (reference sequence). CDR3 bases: TGTGCCTGGAGTGTTCTAGGGGGGCGAGAGACCCAGTACTTC. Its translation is CAWSVLGGRETQYF.

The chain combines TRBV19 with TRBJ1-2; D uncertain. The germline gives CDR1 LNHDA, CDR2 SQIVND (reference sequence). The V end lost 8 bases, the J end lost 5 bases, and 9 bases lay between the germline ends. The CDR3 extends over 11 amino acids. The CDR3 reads CASGNLYGYTF. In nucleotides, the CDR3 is TGTGCCAGTGGGAACCTGTATGGCTACACCTTC.

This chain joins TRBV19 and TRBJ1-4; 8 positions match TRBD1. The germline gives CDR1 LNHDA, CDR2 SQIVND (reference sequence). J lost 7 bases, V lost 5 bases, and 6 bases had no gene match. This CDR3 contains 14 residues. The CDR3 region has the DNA TGTGCCAGTAGTCTGACCGACAGGGGTGAAAAACTGTTTTTT. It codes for CASSLTDRGEKLFF.

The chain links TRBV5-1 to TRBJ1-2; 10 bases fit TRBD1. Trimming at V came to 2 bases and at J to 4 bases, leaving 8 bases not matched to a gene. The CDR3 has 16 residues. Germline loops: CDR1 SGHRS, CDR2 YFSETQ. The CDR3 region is CASSLTPGTGVYGYTF. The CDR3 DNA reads TGCGCCAGCAGCTTAACCCCGGGGACAGGGGTCTATGGCTACACCTTC.

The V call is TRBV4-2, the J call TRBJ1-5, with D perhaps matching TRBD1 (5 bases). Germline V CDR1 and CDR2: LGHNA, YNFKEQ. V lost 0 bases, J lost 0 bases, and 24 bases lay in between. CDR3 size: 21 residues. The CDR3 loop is CASSQDFDRPGLKHSNQPQHF. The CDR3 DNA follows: TGTGCCAGCAGCCAAGATTTCGATAGACCGGGACTAAAACATAGCAATCAGCCCCAGCATTTT.

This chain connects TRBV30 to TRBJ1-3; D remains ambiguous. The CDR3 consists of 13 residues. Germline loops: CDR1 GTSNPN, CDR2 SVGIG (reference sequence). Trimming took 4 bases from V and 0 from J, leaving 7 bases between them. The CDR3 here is CAWTGSSGNTIYF. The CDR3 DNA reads TGTGCCTGGACCGGGAGCTCTGGAAACACCATATATTTT.